Listed below are T cell receptor beta chains from one sample, sequenced in a study of T cell responses to AZD1222 COVID-19 vaccine. The table came from immunoSEQ multiplex PCR; TCRdb's copy has only in-frame clones and leaves some out. The table records some 99,000 clones, 87% of them present only once. Sample: peripheral blood, taken on day 0 of AZD1222 vaccination. These receptor sequences come from an adult in good health. Both conserved end residues are trimmed from each CDR3. Expanded clones are given a class, and other clones once, few, many or no size at all.

clone_size: NA; v_call: TRBV5-1; j_call: TRBJ2-1; cdr3_aa: ASSLATRNDEQF
clone_size: NA; v_call: TRBV3-1/TRBV3-2; j_call: TRBJ2-7; cdr3_aa: ASSQDHSSYEQY
clone_size: NA; v_call: TRBV30; j_call: TRBJ2-1; cdr3_aa: AWMHGRVYNEQF
clone_size: NA; v_call: TRBV14; j_call: TRBJ2-2; cdr3_aa: ASSQRQGRMAGELF
clone_size: NA; v_call: TRBV24-1; j_call: TRBJ1-1; cdr3_aa: ATSESRDTGSGTEAF
clone_size: NA; v_call: TRBV28; j_call: TRBJ1-2; cdr3_aa: ASSWGQGNGYT
clone_size: NA; v_call: TRBV30; j_call: TRBJ2-2; cdr3_aa: AWGQGGIGELF
clone_size: NA; v_call: TRBV2; j_call: TRBJ1-1; cdr3_aa: ASTGTGIFLNTEAF
clone_size: NA; v_call: TRBV28; j_call: TRBJ1-4; cdr3_aa: ASSFAGDRRDEKLF
clone_size: once; v_call: TRBV6-5; j_call: TRBJ1-1; cdr3_aa: ASSRGGTEAF
clone_size: many; v_call: TRBV6-2/TRBV6-3; j_call: TRBJ1-2; cdr3_aa: ASSYGVNYGYT
clone_size: NA; v_call: TRBV28; j_call: TRBJ1-4; cdr3_aa: ASTVTGRSGKLF
clone_size: NA; v_call: TRBV7-2; j_call: TRBJ1-2; cdr3_aa: ASSVITDQGYGYT
clone_size: NA; v_call: TRBV2; j_call: TRBJ2-7; cdr3_aa: ASSGLRGGLAGGWSYEQY
clone_size: NA; v_call: TRBV18; j_call: TRBJ2-7; cdr3_aa: ASSPPSDTYEQY
clone_size: NA; v_call: TRBV3-1/TRBV3-2; j_call: TRBJ2-7; cdr3_aa: ASSQGGAYEQY
clone_size: NA; v_call: TRBV4-2; j_call: TRBJ2-7; cdr3_aa: ASSQDASGASYEQY
clone_size: NA; v_call: TRBV5-1; j_call: TRBJ2-5; cdr3_aa: ASSLEAPETQY
clone_size: NA; v_call: TRBV11-2; j_call: TRBJ2-7; cdr3_aa: ASSSETPTYEQY
clone_size: NA; v_call: TRBV5-1; j_call: TRBJ2-5; cdr3_aa: ASKTGAEGTQY
clone_size: NA; v_call: TRBV6-5; j_call: TRBJ1-1; cdr3_aa: ASSLLAGSTEAF
clone_size: NA; v_call: TRBV29-1; j_call: TRBJ1-4; cdr3_aa: SVEDKWDGQGATEKLF
clone_size: once; v_call: TRBV10-2; j_call: TRBJ1-3; cdr3_aa: ASSSWDSFTGNTIY
clone_size: NA; v_call: TRBV28; j_call: TRBJ2-7; cdr3_aa: ASSRGTGAYEQY
clone_size: NA; v_call: TRBV13; j_call: TRBJ1-1; cdr3_aa: ASSLLDRGDTEAF
clone_size: NA; v_call: TRBV7-2; j_call: TRBJ2-7; cdr3_aa: ASSPQQGGYEQY
clone_size: NA; v_call: TRBV11-2; j_call: TRBJ1-2; cdr3_aa: ASSTHSRVRGGYT
clone_size: few; v_call: TRBV19; j_call: TRBJ1-5; cdr3_aa: ASSHFNQPQH
clone_size: once; v_call: TRBV20-1; j_call: TRBJ1-2; cdr3_aa: SARTGRGYT
clone_size: NA; v_call: TRBV7-3; j_call: TRBJ2-1; cdr3_aa: ASSSRQGAPV
clone_size: NA; v_call: TRBV27; j_call: TRBJ1-1; cdr3_aa: ASSSPMGVSTEAF
clone_size: NA; v_call: TRBV11-3; j_call: TRBJ2-7; cdr3_aa: ASSSSISYEQY
clone_size: NA; v_call: TRBV19; j_call: TRBJ1-2; cdr3_aa: ASSIEQGPNYGYT
clone_size: NA; v_call: TRBV3-1/TRBV3-2; j_call: TRBJ1-6; cdr3_aa: ASSSGTVPSPLH
clone_size: NA; v_call: TRBV11-3; j_call: TRBJ1-1; cdr3_aa: ASSTTGGTEAF
clone_size: NA; v_call: TRBV7-2; j_call: TRBJ2-5; cdr3_aa: ASSLYPGGEETQY
clone_size: NA; v_call: TRBV5-1; j_call: TRBJ2-2; cdr3_aa: ASSHQGTGELF
clone_size: NA; v_call: TRBV6-2/TRBV6-3; j_call: TRBJ2-1; cdr3_aa: ASSYWGQGADEQF
clone_size: NA; v_call: TRBV6-5; j_call: TRBJ2-3; cdr3_aa: ASSYSFGYTQY
clone_size: NA; v_call: TRBV6-5; j_call: TRBJ2-7; cdr3_aa: ASTGTSVAYEQY
clone_size: NA; v_call: TRBV4-2; j_call: TRBJ1-2; cdr3_aa: ASSQPGTYGYT